The 25 T cell receptor beta chains in this list originate from one sample, sequenced in a study of blood T cell repertoires in COVID-19. The protocol was immunoSEQ multiplex PCR, while the TCRdb copy is restricted to in-frame clones and leaves out a portion. The sample lists over 200,000 clones, 85% to 90% occurring once. Source material: peripheral blood. These receptors were collected from a man aged 18-30 years with active or convalescent COVID-19.

The chain links TRBV3-1 (or the pseudogene TRBV3-2) to TRBJ2-3; 8 bases align to TRBD1. The germline gives CDR1 LGHDT, CDR2 YNNKEL (reference sequence). The CDR3 is made up of 17 amino acids. V shed 2 bases and J 1 base; nucleotides not matched to a gene: 8. The CDR3 DNA is TGTGCCAGCAGCCAACCCTCAGGGGGACAGGGCACAGATACGCAGTATTTT. Translation gives CASSQPSGGQGTDTQYF.

The J gene is TRBJ2-5, the V gene TRBV7-2; the match to TRBD2 covers 8 bases. The CDR3 spans 17 residues. J lost 5 bases, V lost 5 bases, and 16 bases had no gene match. Germline CDR1 SGHTA, CDR2 FQGNSA. The CDR3 protein is CASSPRTSLGYGETQYF. CDR3 sequence (DNA): TGTGCCAGCAGCCCCCGGACTAGCTTGGGGTATGGGGAGACCCAGTACTTC.

J is TRBJ2-5 and V is TRBV6-6; 7 nucleotides align to TRBD2. With 5 bases clipped from V and 1 base from J, the junction kept 10 bases outside the gene matches. The CDR3 covers 16 residues. The germline gives CDR1 MNHNY, CDR2 SVGAGI (reference sequence). The CDR3 nucleotides are TGTGCCAGCAGTCGGGTCACAACTAGCGTCCAAGAGACCCAGTACTTC. Translation: CASSRVTTSVQETQYF.

The rearrangement uses TRBV5-6 and TRBJ2-7, with a weak D call TRBD2 (6 bases). Trimming shortened V by 2 bases and J by 3 bases, and 15 bases separated the two germline ends. Per the germline V gene, CDR1 is SGHDT and CDR2 is YYEEEE. The CDR3 is 15 residues long. The CDR3 coding sequence is TGTGCCAGCAGCTTCTTCGGACGGGGGAGCTACGAGCAGTACTTC. It codes for CASSFFGRGSYEQYF.

This clone was detected only once. The chain uses TRBV5-4 and TRBJ1-1, with TRBD1 matching over 11 bases. V gave up 4 bases and J gave up 4 bases; unmatched junction bases: 6. Germline CDR1 and CDR2: SGHNT and YYREEE (reference sequence). The CDR3 is made up of 15 amino acids. This CDR3 is CASSRPGTGGTEAFF. The CDR3 nucleotides read TGTGCCAGCAGCCGACCCGGGACAGGGGGCACTGAAGCTTTCTTT.

This clone appeared once. Here the CDR3 DNA reads TGTGCCAGCAGTCGGTCCCTCAACTCTGGGGCCAACGTCCTGACTTTC. Protein product: CASSRSLNSGANVLTF. The gene calls are TRBV6-2 or TRBV6-3 and TRBJ2-6, with D hard to call. Germline CDR1 and CDR2: MNHEY and SVGEGT. Trimming shortened V by 5 bases and J by 0 bases, and 11 bases separated the two germline ends. The CDR3 has 16 amino acids.

This rearrangement joins TRBV19 to TRBJ1-1, with a weak D call TRBD1 (5 bases). V was cut by 6 bases and J by 3 bases, with 17 bases left in between. CDR1 LNHDA and CDR2 SQIVND come from the germline V gene (reference sequence). The CDR3 sequence is 15 residues long. The CDR3: CASRPSWGRDTEAFF. In DNA form, the CDR3 reads TGTGCCAGTAGACCCTCTTGGGGCAGGGACACTGAAGCTTTCTTT.

The chain links TRBV6-1 to TRBJ1-2; D is unclear. The CDR3 consists of 12 residues. In germline, CDR1 is MNHNS, CDR2 SASEGT. The V and J ends lost 3 bases and 5 bases respectively, with 7 bases between them. The chain's CDR3 is CASSETGYGYTF. The CDR3 bases are TGTGCCAGCAGTGAGACGGGATATGGCTACACCTTC.

This chain uses TRBV7-2 with TRBJ2-3; 12 bases fit TRBD1. Looked up from germline, CDR1 is SGHTA and CDR2 is FQGNSA. There are 17 residues in the CDR3. Germline trimming cut 5 bases from V and 4 bases from J; bases unmatched to any gene: 10. This CDR3 is CASSLTGGQGAADTQYF. CDR3 nucleotide sequence: TGTGCCAGCAGCCTGACCGGGGGACAGGGGGCCGCAGATACGCAGTATTTT.

This chain uses TRBV27 with TRBJ2-7; TRBD2 agrees at 11 bases. The CDR3 extends over 15 amino acids. Germline V lookup: CDR1 MNHEY, CDR2 SMNVEV (reference sequence). After removal of 0 bases from V and 9 bases from J, the junction contained 7 bases not matched to a gene. The CDR3 reads CASSLSQLAGERQYF. DNA for the CDR3: TGTGCCAGCAGTTTATCCCAACTAGCGGGAGAACGGCAGTACTTC.

The chain joins TRBV7-2 to TRBJ1-2; D may be TRBD1 (5 bases). V was pared by 5 bases and J by 3 bases, with 19 bases between. Per germline, CDR1 SGHTA and CDR2 FQGNSA. The CDR3 loop spans 16 amino acids. The CDR3 nucleotides read TGTGCCAGCAGCCCGGGGGTAGGGAGGATAGACTATGGCTACACCTTC. Amino acids: CASSPGVGRIDYGYTF.

This chain uses TRBV3-1 (or the pseudogene TRBV3-2) with TRBJ1-4; D gene unclear. The V and J ends lost 0 bases and 3 bases respectively, with 8 bases between them. The CDR3 runs to 15 residues. Germline assignment: CDR1 LGHDT and CDR2 YNNKEL (reference sequence). In DNA form, the CDR3 reads TGTGCCAGCAGCCAAGATCTGGGCCCTAATGAAAAACTGTTTTTT. It yields the protein CASSQDLGPNEKLFF.

The chain recombines TRBV27 with TRBJ1-6; 7 bases align to TRBD1. This CDR3 region has 16 residues. CDR1 MNHEY and CDR2 SMNVEV come from the germline V gene (reference sequence). The junction had 11 bases not matched to a gene; V was cut back by 4 bases and J by 8 bases. This chain's CDR3 is CASSSWGQNLDSPLHF. DNA for the CDR3: TGTGCCAGCAGTTCGTGGGGACAGAACTTGGATTCACCCCTCCACTTT.

The rearrangement joins TRBV28 to TRBJ2-1; 7 bases are a match to TRBD2. The CDR3 is made up of 14 amino acids. Germline loops: CDR1 MDHEN, CDR2 SYDVKM. V gave up 8 bases and J gave up 8 bases; unmatched junction bases: 12. In DNA, the CDR3 is TGTGCCAGCCACACCCGCGGGGGTGGCGATGAGCAGTTCTTC. It specifies CASHTRGGGDEQFF.

The CDR3 here is CASRDGTENSPLHF. The CDR3 bases are TGTGCCAGCAGGGATGGGACAGAAAATTCACCCCTCCACTTT. The chain couples TRBV6-5 to TRBJ1-6; 7 nucleotides align to TRBD1. There are 14 residues in the CDR3. V dropped 6 bases and J dropped 7; count of bases not matched to a gene: 6. The germline gives CDR1 MNHEY, CDR2 SVGAGI.

The chain uses TRBV28 and TRBJ2-5; D is possibly TRBD1 (6 bases). Germline V gene lookup returns CDR1 MDHEN and CDR2 SYDVKM. This CDR3 region has 15 residues. The V end lost 4 bases, the J end lost 2 bases, and 14 bases lay between the germline ends. The chain's CDR3 is CASSSRQALQETQYF. The CDR3 DNA sequence: TGTGCCAGCAGTTCCCGACAGGCCCTGCAAGAGACCCAGTACTTC.

The J gene is TRBJ2-3, the V gene TRBV24-1, with TRBD1 as a possible D gene (5 bases). Germline CDR1 and CDR2: KGHDR and SFDVKD. V dropped 4 bases and J dropped 3 bases, with 13 bases sitting between them. This CDR3 comprises 15 residues. In DNA, the CDR3 is TGTGCCACCAGTGACGCAGGGAAATTTACAGATACGCAGTATTTT. Amino acid sequence: CATSDAGKFTDTQYF.

The chain combines TRBV10-1 with TRBJ2-1; TRBD2 agrees at 10 bases. V was pared by 2 bases and J by 5 bases, with 9 bases of the junction left unmatched. Germline CDR1 reads WNHNN; CDR2 reads SYGVQD (reference sequence). The CDR3 spans 17 residues. The CDR3 bases are TGCGCCAGCAGTGAGGGGGGCCTAGCGGGGGTAAACAATGAGCAGTTCTTC. It encodes CASSEGGLAGVNNEQFF.

The chain couples TRBV5-1 to TRBJ2-1; 8 bases line up with TRBD2. The CDR3 runs to 15 residues. Germline loops: CDR1 SGHRS, CDR2 YFSETQ. J was trimmed by 7 bases and V by 4 bases; bases with no gene match: 10. In DNA form, the CDR3 reads TGCGCCAGCAGCCCCATCCGGGAGGGCCAGAATGAGCAGTTCTTC. This encodes CASSPIREGQNEQFF. The whole variable domain, filled in from reference TRBV5-1 and TRBJ2-1, reads KAGVTQTPRYLIKTRGQQVTLSCSPISGHRSVSWYQQTPGQGLQFLFEYFSETQRNKGNFPGRFSGRQFSNSRSEMNVSTLELGDSALYLCASSPIREGQNEQFFGPGTRLTVL.

This clone was seen only a few times. The chain combines TRBV28 with TRBJ1-1, with D possibly being TRBD1 (6 bases). Between the trimmed V and J ends, which lost 7 bases and 0 bases, there was a span of 15 bases. Germline assignment: CDR1 MDHEN and CDR2 SYDVKM. CDR3 length equals 15 residues. Written as DNA, the CDR3 is TGTGCCAGCATTTCGGGGGGGCCCATGAACACTGAAGCTTTCTTT. Residues: CASISGGPMNTEAFF.

The V call is TRBV7-2, the J call TRBJ2-5, with D possibly being TRBD2 (6 bases). V lost 7 bases, J lost 1 base, and 13 bases lay in between. This CDR3 has 14 amino acids. Germline CDR1 reads SGHTA; CDR2 reads FQGNSA. CDR3 nucleotides: TGTGCCAGCACCCCGCTGGGGGGCCAAGAGACCCAGTACTTC. It yields the protein CASTPLGGQETQYF.

The chain couples TRBV7-6 to TRBJ2-1, with 7 nucleotides matching TRBD2. This CDR3 has 15 residues. The ends lost 1 base at V and 4 bases at J; junction bases unmatched: 4. Germline CDR1 is SGHVS and CDR2 is FNYEAQ. The CDR3 spells CASSLDPGGYNEQFF. The DNA for the CDR3 is TGTGCCAGCAGCTTAGATCCGGGAGGATACAATGAGCAGTTCTTC. The variable domain in full, completed from reference TRBV7-6 and TRBJ2-1, reads GAGVSQSPRYKVTKRGQDVALRCDPISGHVSLYWYRQALGQGPEFLTYFNYEAQQDKSGLPNDRFSAERPEGSISTLTIQRTEQRDSAMYRCASSLDPGGYNEQFFGPGTRLTVL.

This sequence joins TRBV5-6 and TRBJ2-7; 8 nucleotides line up with TRBD2. Germline CDR1 reads SGHDT; CDR2 reads YYEEEE. The CDR3 is made up of 18 amino acids. Germline trimming cut 0 bases from V and 0 bases from J; bases unmatched to any gene: 11. CDR3 in DNA: TGTGCCAGCAGCTTGGATGCGGGACCGGGACTAGTCTCCTACGAGCAGTACTTC. Residues: CASSLDAGPGLVSYEQYF.

The gene calls are TRBV24-1 and TRBJ1-5; D is ambiguous. The germline CDR1 and CDR2 sequences are KGHDR and SFDVKD. The V and J ends lost 5 bases and 0 bases respectively, with 13 bases between them. This CDR3 comprises 16 residues. This chain's CDR3 is CATSARGLNSNQPQHF. CDR3 in DNA: TGTGCCACCAGTGCCCGGGGTCTGAATAGCAATCAGCCCCAGCATTTT.

The chain employs TRBV5-1 and TRBJ1-2; D is perhaps TRBD1 (6 bases). Trimming stripped 4 bases from V and 4 bases from J, with 14 bases between. The germline V gene has CDR1 SGHRS and CDR2 YFSETQ. This CDR3 is 14 amino acids long. CDR3 amino acids: CASSPAGASYGYTF. The CDR3 DNA sequence: TGCGCCAGCAGCCCGGCGGGGGCAAGCTATGGCTACACCTTC.